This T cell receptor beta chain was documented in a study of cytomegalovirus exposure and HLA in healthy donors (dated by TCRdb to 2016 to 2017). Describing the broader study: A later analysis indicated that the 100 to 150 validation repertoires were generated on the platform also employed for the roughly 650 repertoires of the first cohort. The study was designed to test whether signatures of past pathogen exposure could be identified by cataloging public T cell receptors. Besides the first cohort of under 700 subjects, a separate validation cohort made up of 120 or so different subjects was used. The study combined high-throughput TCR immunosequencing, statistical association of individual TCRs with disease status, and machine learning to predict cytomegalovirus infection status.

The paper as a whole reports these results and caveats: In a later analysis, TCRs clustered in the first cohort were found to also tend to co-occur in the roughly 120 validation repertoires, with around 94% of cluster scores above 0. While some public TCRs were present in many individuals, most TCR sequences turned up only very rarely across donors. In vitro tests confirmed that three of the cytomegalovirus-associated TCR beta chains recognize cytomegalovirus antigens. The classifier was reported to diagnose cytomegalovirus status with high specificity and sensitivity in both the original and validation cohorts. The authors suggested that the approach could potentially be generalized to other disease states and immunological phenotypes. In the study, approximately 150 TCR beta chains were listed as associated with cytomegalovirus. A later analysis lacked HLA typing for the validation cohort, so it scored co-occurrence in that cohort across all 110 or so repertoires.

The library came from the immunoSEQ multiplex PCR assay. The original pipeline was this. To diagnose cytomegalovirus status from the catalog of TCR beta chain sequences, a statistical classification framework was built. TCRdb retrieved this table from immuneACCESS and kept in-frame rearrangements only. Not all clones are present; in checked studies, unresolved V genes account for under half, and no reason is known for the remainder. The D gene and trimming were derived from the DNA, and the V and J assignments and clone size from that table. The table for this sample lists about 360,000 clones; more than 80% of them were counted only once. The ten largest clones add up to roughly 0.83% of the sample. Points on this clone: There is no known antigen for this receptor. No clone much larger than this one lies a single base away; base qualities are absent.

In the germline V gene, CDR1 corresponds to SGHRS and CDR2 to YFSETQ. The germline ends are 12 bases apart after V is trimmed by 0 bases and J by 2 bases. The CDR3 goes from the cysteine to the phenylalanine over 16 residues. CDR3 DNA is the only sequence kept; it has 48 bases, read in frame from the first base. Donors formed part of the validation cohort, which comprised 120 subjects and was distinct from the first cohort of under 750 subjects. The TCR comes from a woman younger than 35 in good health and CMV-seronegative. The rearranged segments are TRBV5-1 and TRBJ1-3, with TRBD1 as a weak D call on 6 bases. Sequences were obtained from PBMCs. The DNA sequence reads TGCGCCAGCAGCTTGGAGGGCAGGGGTCCTGGAAACACCATATATTTT. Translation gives CASSLEGRGPGNTIYF.